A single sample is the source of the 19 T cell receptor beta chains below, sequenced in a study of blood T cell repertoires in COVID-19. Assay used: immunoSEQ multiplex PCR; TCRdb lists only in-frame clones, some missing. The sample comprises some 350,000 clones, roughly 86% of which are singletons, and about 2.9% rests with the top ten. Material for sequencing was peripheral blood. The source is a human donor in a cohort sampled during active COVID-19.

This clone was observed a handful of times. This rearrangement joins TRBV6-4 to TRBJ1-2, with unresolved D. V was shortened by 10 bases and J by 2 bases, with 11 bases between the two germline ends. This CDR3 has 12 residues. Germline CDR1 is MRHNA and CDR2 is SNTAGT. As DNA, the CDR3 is TGTGCCACCCGAGTATTGAACTATGGCTACACCTTC. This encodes CATRVLNYGYTF.

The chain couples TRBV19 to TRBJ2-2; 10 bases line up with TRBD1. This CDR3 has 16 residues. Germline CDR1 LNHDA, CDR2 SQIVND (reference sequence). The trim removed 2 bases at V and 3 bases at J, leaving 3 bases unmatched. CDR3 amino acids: CASSIRQGADTGELFF. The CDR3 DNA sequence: TGTGCCAGTAGTATACGACAGGGGGCGGACACCGGGGAGCTGTTTTTT.

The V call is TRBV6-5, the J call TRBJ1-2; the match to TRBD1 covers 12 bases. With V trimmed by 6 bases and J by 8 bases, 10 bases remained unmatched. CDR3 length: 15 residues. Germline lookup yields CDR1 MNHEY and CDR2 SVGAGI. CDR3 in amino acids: CASRANSGTGGGYTF. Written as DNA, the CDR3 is TGTGCCAGCAGGGCGAACTCCGGGACAGGGGGCGGCTACACCTTC.

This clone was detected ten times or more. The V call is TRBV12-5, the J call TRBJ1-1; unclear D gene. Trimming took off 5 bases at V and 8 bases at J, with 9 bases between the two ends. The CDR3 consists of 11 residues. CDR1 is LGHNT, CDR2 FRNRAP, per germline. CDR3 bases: TGTGCTAGTGGTCAAACATTCGAAGCTTTCTTT. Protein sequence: CASGQTFEAFF.

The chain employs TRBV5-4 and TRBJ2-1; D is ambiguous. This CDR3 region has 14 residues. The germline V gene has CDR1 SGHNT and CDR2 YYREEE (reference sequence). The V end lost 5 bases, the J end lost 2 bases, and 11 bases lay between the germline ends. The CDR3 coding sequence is TGTGCCAGCAGTCCGGTTGCTGCCTACAATGAGCAGTTCTTC. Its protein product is CASSPVAAYNEQFF.

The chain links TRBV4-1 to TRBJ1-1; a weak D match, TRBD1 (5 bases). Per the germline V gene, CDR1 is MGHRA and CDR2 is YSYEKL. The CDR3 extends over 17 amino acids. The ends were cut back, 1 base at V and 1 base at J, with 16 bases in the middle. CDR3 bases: TGCGCCAGCAGCCAAGGGGGAAGGGGATCTAGGAACACTGAAGCTTTCTTT. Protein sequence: CASSQGGRGSRNTEAFF.

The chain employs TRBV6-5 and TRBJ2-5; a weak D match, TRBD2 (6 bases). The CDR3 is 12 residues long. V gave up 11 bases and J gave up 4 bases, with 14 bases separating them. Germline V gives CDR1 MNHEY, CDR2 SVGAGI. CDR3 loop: CAGGLSGETQYF. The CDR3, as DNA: TGTGCCGGGGGACTCTCGGGAGAGACCCAGTACTTC.

CDR3 residues: CASSQDPQGRSGNTIYF. CDR3 DNA: TGTGCCAGCAGCCAAGATCCCCAGGGGCGCTCTGGAAACACCATATATTTT. The chain has TRBV4-2 and TRBJ1-3; D is possibly TRBD1 (6 bases). Germline CDR1 reads LGHNA; CDR2 reads YNFKEQ. Trimming removed 0 bases at V and 0 bases at J, with 12 bases between. CDR3 size: 17 residues.

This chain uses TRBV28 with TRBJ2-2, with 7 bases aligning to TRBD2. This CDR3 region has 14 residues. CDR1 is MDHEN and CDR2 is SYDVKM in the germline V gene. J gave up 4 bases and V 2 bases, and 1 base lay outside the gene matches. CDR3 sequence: CASSLRTSTGELFF. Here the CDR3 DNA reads TGTGCCAGCAGTTTAAGGACTAGCACCGGGGAGCTGTTTTTT.

The CDR3 is CASSSLVGVGTDTQYF. The DNA of the CDR3 is TGTGCCAGCAGCTCGCTTGTCGGGGTGGGAACAGATACGCAGTATTTT. The rearrangement links TRBV7-8 to TRBJ2-3; tentatively, D is TRBD2 (5 bases). Per the germline V gene, CDR1 is SGHVS and CDR2 is FQNEAQ. The CDR3 has 16 residues. Deletions cut 4 bases from V and 3 bases from J, with 17 bases between.

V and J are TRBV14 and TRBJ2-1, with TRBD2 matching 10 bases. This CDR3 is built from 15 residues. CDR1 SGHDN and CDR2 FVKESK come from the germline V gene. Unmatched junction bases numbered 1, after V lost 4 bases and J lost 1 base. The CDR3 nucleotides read TGTGCCAGCAGCCGGACTAGCGGATCCTACAATGAGCAGTTCTTC. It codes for CASSRTSGSYNEQFF.

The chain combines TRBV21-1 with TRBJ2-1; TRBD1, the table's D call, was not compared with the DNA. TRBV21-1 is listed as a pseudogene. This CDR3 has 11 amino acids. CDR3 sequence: CASSKAREQFF. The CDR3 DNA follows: TGTGCCAGCAGCAAAGCCAGGGAGCAGTTCTTC.

CDR3 loop: CASSYLATSYNEQFF. The CDR3 region has the DNA TGTGCCAGCAGTTACTTAGCGACGTCCTACAATGAGCAGTTCTTC. The chain has TRBV6-5 and TRBJ2-1, with D perhaps matching TRBD2 (5 bases). The CDR3 consists of 15 residues. V was pared by 1 base and J by 1 base, with 8 bases between. Germline V gives CDR1 MNHEY, CDR2 SVGAGI.

The chain's CDR3 is CASSLARGEAYGYTF. CDR3 DNA sequence: TGTGCCAGCAGCTTGGCCCGGGGTGAGGCCTATGGCTACACCTTC. The chain employs TRBV5-5 and TRBJ1-2; no clear D gene. The germline V and J ends were trimmed by 0 bases and 4 bases, with 13 bases remaining between them. This CDR3 contains 15 residues. Germline V CDR1 and CDR2: SGHKS, YYEKEE (reference sequence).

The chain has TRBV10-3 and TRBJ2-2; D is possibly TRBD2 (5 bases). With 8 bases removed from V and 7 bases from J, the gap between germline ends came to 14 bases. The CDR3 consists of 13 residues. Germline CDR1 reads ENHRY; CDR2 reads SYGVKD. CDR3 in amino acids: CAIGPYGGGELFF. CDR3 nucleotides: TGTGCCATCGGGCCCTACGGAGGCGGGGAGCTGTTTTTT.

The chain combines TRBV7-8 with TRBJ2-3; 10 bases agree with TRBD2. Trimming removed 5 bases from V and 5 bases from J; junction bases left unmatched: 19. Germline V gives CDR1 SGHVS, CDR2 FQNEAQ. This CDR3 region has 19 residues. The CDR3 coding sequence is TGTGCCAGCAGCCTCTCGGGAGTAGCGGGAGGCCTGGAGGAAGATACGCAGTATTTT. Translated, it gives CASSLSGVAGGLEEDTQYF.

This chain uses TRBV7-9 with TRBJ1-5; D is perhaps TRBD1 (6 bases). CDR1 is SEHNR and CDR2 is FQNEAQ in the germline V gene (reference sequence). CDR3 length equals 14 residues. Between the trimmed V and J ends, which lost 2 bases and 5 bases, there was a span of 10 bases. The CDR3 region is CASSLTGMDQPQHF. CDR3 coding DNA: TGTGCCAGCAGCTTAACAGGGATGGATCAGCCCCAGCATTTT.

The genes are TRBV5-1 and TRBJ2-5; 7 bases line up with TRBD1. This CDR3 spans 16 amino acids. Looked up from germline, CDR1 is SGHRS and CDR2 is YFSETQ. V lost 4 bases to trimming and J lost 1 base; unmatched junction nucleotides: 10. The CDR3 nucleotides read TGCGCCAGCAGCATACGGCCCCAGGGGGTCCAAGAGACCCAGTACTTC. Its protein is CASSIRPQGVQETQYF.

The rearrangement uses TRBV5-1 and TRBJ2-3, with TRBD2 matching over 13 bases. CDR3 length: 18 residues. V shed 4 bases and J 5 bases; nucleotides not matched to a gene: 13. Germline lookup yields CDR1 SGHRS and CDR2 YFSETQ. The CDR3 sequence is CASSGAGTSGTGEDTQYF. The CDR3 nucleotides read TGCGCCAGCAGCGGGGCCGGGACTAGCGGGACTGGAGAAGATACGCAGTATTTT.